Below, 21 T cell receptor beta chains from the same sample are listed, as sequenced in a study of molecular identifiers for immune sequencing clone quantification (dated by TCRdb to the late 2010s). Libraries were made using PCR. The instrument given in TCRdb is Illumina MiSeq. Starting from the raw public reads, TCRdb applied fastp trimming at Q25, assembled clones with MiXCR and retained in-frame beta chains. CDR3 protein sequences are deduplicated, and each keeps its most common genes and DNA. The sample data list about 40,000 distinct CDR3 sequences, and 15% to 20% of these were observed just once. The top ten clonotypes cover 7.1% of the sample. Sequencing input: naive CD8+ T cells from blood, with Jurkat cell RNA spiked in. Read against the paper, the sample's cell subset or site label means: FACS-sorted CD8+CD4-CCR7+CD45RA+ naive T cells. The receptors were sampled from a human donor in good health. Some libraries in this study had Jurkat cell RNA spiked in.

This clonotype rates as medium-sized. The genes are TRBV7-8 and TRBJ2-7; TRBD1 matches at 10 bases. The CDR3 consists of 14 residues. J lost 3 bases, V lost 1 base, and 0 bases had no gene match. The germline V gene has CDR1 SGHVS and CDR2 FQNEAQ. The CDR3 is CASSLGDRGYEQYF. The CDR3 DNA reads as TGTGCCAGCAGCTTAGGGGACAGGGGCTACGAGCAGTACTTC.

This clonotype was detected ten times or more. CDR3 residues: CASSLDYLSYEQYF. DNA of the CDR3: TGCGCCAGCAGCTTGGACTACCTCTCCTACGAGCAGTACTTC. The chain couples TRBV5-1 to TRBJ2-7, with unresolved D. The length of the CDR3 is 14 residues. Germline loops: CDR1 SGHRS, CDR2 YFSETQ. V dropped 0 bases and J dropped 0 bases, with 7 bases sitting between them.

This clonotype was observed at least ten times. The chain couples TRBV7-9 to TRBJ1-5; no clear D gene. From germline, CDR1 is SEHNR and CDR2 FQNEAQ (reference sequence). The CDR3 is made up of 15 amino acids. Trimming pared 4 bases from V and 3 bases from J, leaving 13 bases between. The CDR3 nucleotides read TGTGCCAGCAGCTCACTATCCTGGGCCAATCAGCCCCAGCATTTT. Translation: CASSSLSWANQPQHF.

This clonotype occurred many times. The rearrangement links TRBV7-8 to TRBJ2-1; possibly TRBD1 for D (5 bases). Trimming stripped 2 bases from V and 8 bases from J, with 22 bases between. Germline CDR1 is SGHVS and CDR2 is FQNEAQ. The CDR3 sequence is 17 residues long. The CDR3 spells CASSLRGWLGFRDEQFF. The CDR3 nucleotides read TGTGCCAGCAGCTTACGAGGCTGGCTAGGATTCAGGGATGAGCAGTTCTTC.

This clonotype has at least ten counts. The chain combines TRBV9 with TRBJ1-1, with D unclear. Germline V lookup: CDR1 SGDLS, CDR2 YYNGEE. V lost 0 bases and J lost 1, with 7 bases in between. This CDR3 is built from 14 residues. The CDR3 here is CASSVGGANTEAFF. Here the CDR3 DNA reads TGTGCCAGCAGCGTAGGGGGTGCGAACACTGAAGCTTTCTTT.

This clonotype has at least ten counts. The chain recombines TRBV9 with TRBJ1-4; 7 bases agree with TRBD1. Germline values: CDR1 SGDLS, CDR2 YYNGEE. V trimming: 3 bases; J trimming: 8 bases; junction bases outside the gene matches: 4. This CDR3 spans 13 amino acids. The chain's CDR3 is CASSAGTVEKLFF. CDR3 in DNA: TGTGCCAGCAGCGCAGGGACAGTCGAAAAACTGTTTTTT.

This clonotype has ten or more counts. The DNA of the CDR3 is TGCGCCAGCAGTGACAAGGTGGAGCGGGAGGGTCGCAATGAGCAGTTCTTC. Translated: CASSDKVEREGRNEQFF. V is TRBV10-1 and J is TRBJ2-1; 10 bases match TRBD2. The V segment lost 3 bases and the J segment 6 bases; nucleotides outside the gene matches: 11. The CDR3 runs to 17 residues. In germline, CDR1 is WNHNN, CDR2 SYGVQD (reference sequence).

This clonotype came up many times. The CDR3 is CASSRDTRGAYYNEQFF. CDR3 nucleotides: TGTGCCAGCAGCCGAGACACCCGTGGGGCGTACTACAATGAGCAGTTCTTC. V and J are TRBV6-2 or TRBV6-3 and TRBJ2-1; D may be TRBD1 (5 bases). Per the germline V gene, CDR1 is MNHEY and CDR2 is SVGEGT. The CDR3 is made up of 17 amino acids. The V end lost 6 bases, the J end lost 3 bases, and 21 bases lay between the germline ends.

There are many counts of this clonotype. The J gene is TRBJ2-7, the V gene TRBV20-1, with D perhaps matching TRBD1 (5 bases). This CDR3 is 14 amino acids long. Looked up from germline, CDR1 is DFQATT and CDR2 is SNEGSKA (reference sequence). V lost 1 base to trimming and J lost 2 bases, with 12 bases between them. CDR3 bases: TGCAGTGCTAGAGGACAGCTGAACGCCTACGAGCAGTACTTC. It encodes CSARGQLNAYEQYF.

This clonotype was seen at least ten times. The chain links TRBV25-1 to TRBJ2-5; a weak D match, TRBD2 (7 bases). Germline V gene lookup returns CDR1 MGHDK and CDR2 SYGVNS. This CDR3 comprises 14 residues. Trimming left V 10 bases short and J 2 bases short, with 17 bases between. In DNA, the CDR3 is TGTGCCACCGTCGGGGGGCGGGTGCAAGAGACCCAGTACTTC. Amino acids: CATVGGRVQETQYF.

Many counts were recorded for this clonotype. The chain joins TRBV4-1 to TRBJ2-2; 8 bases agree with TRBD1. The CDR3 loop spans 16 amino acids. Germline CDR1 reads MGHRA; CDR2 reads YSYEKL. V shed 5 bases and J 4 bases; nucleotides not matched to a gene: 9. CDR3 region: CASSKGLTGGTGELFF. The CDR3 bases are TGCGCCAGCAGCAAAGGATTAACAGGGGGCACCGGGGAGCTGTTTTTT.

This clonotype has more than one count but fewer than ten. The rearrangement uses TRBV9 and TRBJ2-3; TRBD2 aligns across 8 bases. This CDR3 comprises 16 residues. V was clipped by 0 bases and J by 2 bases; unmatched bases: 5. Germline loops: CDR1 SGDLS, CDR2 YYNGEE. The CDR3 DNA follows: TGTGCCAGCAGCGTAGAGGGACTAGGGCCCACAGATACGCAGTATTTT. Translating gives CASSVEGLGPTDTQYF. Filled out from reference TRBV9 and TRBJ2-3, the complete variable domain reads DSGVTQTPKHLITATGQRVTLRCSPRSGDLSVYWYQQSLDQGLQFLIQYYNGEERAKGNILERFSAQQFPDLHSELNLSSLELGDSALYFCASSVEGLGPTDTQYFGPGTRLTVL.

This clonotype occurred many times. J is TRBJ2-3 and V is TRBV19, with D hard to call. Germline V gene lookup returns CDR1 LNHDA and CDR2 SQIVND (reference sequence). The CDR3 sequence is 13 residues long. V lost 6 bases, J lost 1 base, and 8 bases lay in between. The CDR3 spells CASRDDGTDTQYF. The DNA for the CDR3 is TGTGCCAGTAGGGATGACGGCACAGATACGCAGTATTTT.

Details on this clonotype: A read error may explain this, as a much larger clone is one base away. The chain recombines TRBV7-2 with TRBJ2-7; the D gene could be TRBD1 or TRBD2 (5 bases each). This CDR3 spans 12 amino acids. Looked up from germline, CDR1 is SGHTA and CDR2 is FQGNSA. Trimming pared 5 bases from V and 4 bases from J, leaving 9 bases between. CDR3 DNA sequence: TGTGCCAGCAGCCGGGACGGTTACGAGCAGTACTTC. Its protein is CASSRDGYEQYF. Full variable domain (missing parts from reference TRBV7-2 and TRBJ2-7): GAGVSQSPSNKVTEKGKDVELRCDPISGHTALYWYRQSLGQGLEFLIYFQGNSAPDKSGLPSDRFSAERTGGSVSTLTIQRTQQEDSAVYLCASSRDGYEQYFGPGTRLTVT.

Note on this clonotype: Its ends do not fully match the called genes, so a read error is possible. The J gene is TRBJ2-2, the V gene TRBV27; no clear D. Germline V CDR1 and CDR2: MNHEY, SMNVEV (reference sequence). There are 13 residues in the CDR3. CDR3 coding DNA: TGTGCCAGCCGTTTGACTAACACCGGGGAGCTGTTTTTT. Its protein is CASRLTNTGELFF.

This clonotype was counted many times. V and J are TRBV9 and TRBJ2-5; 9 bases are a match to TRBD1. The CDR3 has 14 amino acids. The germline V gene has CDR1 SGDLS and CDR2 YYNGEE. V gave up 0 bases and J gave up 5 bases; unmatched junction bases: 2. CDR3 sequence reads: CASSVGTGAETQYF. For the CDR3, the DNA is TGTGCCAGCAGCGTAGGGACAGGGGCGGAGACCCAGTACTTC. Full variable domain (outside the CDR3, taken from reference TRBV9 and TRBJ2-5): DSGVTQTPKHLITATGQRVTLRCSPRSGDLSVYWYQQSLDQGLQFLIQYYNGEERAKGNILERFSAQQFPDLHSELNLSSLELGDSALYFCASSVGTGAETQYFGPGTRLLVL.

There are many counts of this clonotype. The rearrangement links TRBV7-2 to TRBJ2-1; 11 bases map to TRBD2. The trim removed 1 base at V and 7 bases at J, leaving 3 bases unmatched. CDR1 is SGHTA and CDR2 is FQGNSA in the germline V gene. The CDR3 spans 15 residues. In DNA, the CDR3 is TGTGCCAGCAGCTTAGTGACTAGCGGGACGAATGAGCAGTTCTTC. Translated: CASSLVTSGTNEQFF.

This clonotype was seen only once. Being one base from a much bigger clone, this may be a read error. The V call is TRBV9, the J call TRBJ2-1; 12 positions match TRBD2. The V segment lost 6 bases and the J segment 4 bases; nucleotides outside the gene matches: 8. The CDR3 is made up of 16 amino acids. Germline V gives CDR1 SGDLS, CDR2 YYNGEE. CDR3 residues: CASTPSGRVGYNEQFF. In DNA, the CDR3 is TGTGCCAGCACCCCTAGCGGGAGGGTCGGGTACAATGAGCAGTTCTTC.

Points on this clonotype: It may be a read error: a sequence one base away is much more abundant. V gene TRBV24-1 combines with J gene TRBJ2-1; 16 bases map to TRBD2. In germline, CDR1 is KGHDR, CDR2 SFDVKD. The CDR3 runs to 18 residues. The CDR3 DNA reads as TGTGCCACCAGTGTAGGGACTAGCGGGAGGGGTAGGCTCAATGAGCAGCTCTTC. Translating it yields CATSVGTSGRGRLNEQLF.

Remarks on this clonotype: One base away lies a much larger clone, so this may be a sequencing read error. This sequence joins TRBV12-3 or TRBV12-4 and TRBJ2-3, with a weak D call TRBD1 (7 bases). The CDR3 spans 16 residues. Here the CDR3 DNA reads TGTGCCGGCAGTTCTCAGGGGGGTTATAGCACAGATACGCAGTATTTT. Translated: CAGSSQGGYSTDTQYF.

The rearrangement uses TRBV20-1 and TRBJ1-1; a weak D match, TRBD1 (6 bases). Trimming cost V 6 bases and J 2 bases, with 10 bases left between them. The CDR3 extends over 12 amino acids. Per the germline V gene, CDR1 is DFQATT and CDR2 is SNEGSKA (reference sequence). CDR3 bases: TGCAGTGCAAGACAGGTTAACACTGAAGCTTTCTTT. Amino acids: CSARQVNTEAFF.